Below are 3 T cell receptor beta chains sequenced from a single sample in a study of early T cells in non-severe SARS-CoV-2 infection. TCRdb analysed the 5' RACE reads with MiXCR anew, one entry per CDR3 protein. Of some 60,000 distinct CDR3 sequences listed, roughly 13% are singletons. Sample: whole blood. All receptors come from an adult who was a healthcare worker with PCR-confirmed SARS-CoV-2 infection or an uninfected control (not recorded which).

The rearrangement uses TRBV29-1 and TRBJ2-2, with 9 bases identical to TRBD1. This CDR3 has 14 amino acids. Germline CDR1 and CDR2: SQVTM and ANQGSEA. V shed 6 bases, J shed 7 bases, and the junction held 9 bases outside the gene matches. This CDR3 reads CSVGGQGNGGELFF. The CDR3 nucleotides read TGCAGCGTCGGGGGACAGGGCAATGGCGGGGAGCTGTTTTTT.

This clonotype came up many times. The CDR3 reads CASSLRDNVDTQYF. In nucleotides, the CDR3 is TGTGCCAGCAGCTTAAGGGATAATGTAGATACGCAGTATTTT. V is TRBV11-2 and J is TRBJ2-3, with D uncertain. The V gene's germline CDR1 is SGHAT and CDR2 FQNNGV. The CDR3 contains 14 residues. V lost 2 bases and J lost 5, with 11 bases in between.

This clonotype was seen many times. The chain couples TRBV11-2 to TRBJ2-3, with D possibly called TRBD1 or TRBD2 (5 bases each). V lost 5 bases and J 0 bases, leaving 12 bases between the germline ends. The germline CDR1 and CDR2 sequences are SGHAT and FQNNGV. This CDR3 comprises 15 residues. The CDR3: CASSPGTVSTDTQYF. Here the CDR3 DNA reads TGTGCCAGCAGCCCGGGGACGGTGAGCACAGATACGCAGTATTTT.